Sequencing of this TCR beta chain was carried out in a study of cytomegalovirus exposure and HLA in healthy donors (TCRdb year 2017). Describing the broader study: An earlier analysis of approximately 640 of the donors reported approximately 270 Gb of sequence data and some 100 million unique TCR beta sequences from roughly 200 million T cells. An early release covering 500 to 750 HLA-typed donors comprised approximately 300 gigabases of sequencing data and some 79 million unique TCR sequences. Among the 398 genotyped donors, approximately 76% belonged to the genetic ancestry cluster associated with self-reported Caucasian donors. The aim of the study was to test whether cataloging public T cell receptors could identify signatures of past pathogen exposure. The T cell repertoires of 666 subjects were profiled by immunosequencing and related to cytomegalovirus serostatus. Besides the first cohort of 550 to 750 subjects, a separate validation cohort made up of roughly 120 different subjects was used. To predict cytomegalovirus infection status, the study combined high-throughput TCR immunosequencing, statistical association of individual TCRs with disease status, and machine learning. A later analysis re-analyzed previously published TCR beta repertoires from 550 to 700 donors and added high-resolution HLA genotyping to study TCR occurrence patterns. The later analysis used no new phenotypic data to find candidate immune exposures, relying instead on TCR beta sequences and their occurrence across donors. In an earlier analysis of about 590 of the donors, high-throughput TCR beta sequencing was used to judge whether each TCR beta V gene segment behaved as functional or pseudogenic. Donor age, sex, ethnicity and CMV serostatus were collected together with the repertoire data. In a later genetic analysis, genome-wide SNP genotypes for 398 of the 666 donors were used, and that subset was treated as a discovery cohort. All discovery cohort repertoires had been generated on a single sequencing platform. HLA typing included class I and class II loci at four-digit resolution. The number of donors typed differed by locus, with about 629-630 for A, B, C, DRB1 and DQB1, roughly 550 for DQA1, about 610 for DPA1, and around 450 for DPB1. Five DR-DQ haplotypes were treated as single units for association and clustering because of strong linkage in the cohort. On average, approximately 250,000 unique TCR beta nucleotide sequences were sequenced per donor among more than 350 genotyped donors of the cohort, with 15% to 20% of those sequences being non-productive. On the study overall, not on this receptor specifically: According to the authors, the approach could potentially be generalized to other disease states and immunological phenotypes. In vitro tests confirmed that a few of the cytomegalovirus-associated TCR beta chains recognize cytomegalovirus antigens. Correlated functional status among segregating V segments might reflect linkage disequilibrium, but an unknown experimental factor could not be ruled out. This cohort had only TCR beta chains sequenced, and the lack of alpha or paired-chain data limited which features could be detected. While some public TCRs were present in many individuals, most TCR sequences turned up only very rarely across donors. Specific HLA alleles were associated with more than 15,000 TCR beta sequences at a false discovery rate of 0.05 in a later analysis. A later analysis found that HLA-associated TCR beta chains were more clonally expanded and had lower generation probabilities than equally common non-associated chains. V-gene and J-gene trimming of TCR beta chains was associated with a missense DCLRE1C variant in a later genetic analysis, and the association was replicated in an independent cohort. The classifier was reported to diagnose cytomegalovirus status with high specificity and sensitivity in both the original and validation cohorts. Because counts were too low, 15 to 20 rarely observed V segments, including chromosome 9 orphons, were excluded from the earlier analysis of 587 of the donors. HLA typing was unavailable for some donors at each locus, so association tests used only the typed subset. A later analysis found that TCR association rates varied across HLA loci, with DRB1 alleles showing the most associated TCRs and HLA-C alleles the fewest. A further reported finding was that TCR beta sequences accurately predicted the HLA-A and HLA-B alleles for most subjects in the first cohort. In a later analysis, several top co-occurrence clusters were reported to appear linked to parvovirus B19, influenza, CMV and Epstein-Barr virus. In a later analysis, most CMV-associated TCR beta chains were found to appear HLA-restricted, with HLA associations seemingly driven largely by CMV exposure. When HLA alleles, especially DR and DQ, strongly co-occurred, attributing TCR associations to individual alleles was difficult. Compared with the approximately 670-donor mean, donors in an Asian-associated ancestry cluster had fewer N-insertions in productive TCRs, according to a later genetic analysis. Immune exposure information for the cohort was limited to CMV serostatus. Because the 87-base-pair reads could not distinguish some IMGT-functional V segments, including TRBV6-2 and TRBV6-3, those segments were excluded. In an earlier analysis of some 500 of the donors, most TCR beta V segments were observed in productive rearrangements about 87% or about 30% of the time, broadly matching IMGT annotations. A cluster of highly shared sequence variants was judged likely to be a technical artifact of the sequencing pipeline. Presence/absence analyses assumed roughly uniform sequencing depth across donors, an assumption that may not hold. In the study, around 150 TCR beta chains were listed as associated with cytomegalovirus.

This clone occurred many times. Its antigen target is currently unknown. No base quality values were provided; no much bigger clone lies one nucleotide off. In total, roughly 670 healthy bone marrow donors made up the cohort. At the time of sampling, all cohort members were nominally healthy, though unrecorded immune exposures were likely present. The donor tested CMV seronegative and was one of the 352 seronegative cohort members. Each donor provided a peripheral blood sample, and peripheral blood mononuclear cells were used for TCR beta sequencing. The Qiagen DNeasy Blood Extraction Kit was used to extract genomic DNA from the blood cell samples. The CDR3 contains 15 residues, cysteine and phenylalanine counted. Solely the CDR3 DNA is kept, with 45 bases framed from the first base. CDR1 MNHNS and CDR2 SASEGT were looked up in the germline V gene. The junction shows trimming of 6 bases on V and 1 base on J, and the gene matches do not reach 5 bases of it.

Library preparation was by the immunoSEQ multiplex PCR assay. For the multiplex PCR, a mixture combining 60 forward primers for TCR Vbeta segments and 13 reverse primers for TCR Jbeta segments was used. The CDR3 region of rearranged TCR beta genes was amplified from genomic DNA with a multiplex PCR assay. The Illumina HiSeq System was used to sequence the amplified TCR beta libraries as 87-base-pair reads. In the authors' own workflow: In a later analysis, 77 million or so unique TCR beta chains were counted across the 666 repertoires, and approximately 11 million of these chains were shared by at least two donors. Raw reads were error-corrected and collapsed into unique sequences by a nearest-neighbor algorithm in which closely related sequences were merged to remove PCR and sequencing errors. V, D and J gene segments were assigned by aligning CDR3 sequences to IMGT reference sequences. For a sequence to be retained, a match of at least six nucleotides to both a V gene segment and a J gene segment was required. A rearrangement counted as productive if the CDR3 had no stop codons and remained in frame with V and J, and every other rearrangement counted as non-productive. Following IMGT convention, CDR3 was defined as the stretch from the second conserved V-encoded cysteine up to the conserved J-encoded phenylalanine. Sequences without an unambiguous match to a single V gene segment were excluded from the earlier analysis of approximately 560 of the donors. In an earlier analysis of a few hundred of the donors, a V segment was called functional when productive rearrangements were above 56.7%, and segregating when the standard deviation between donors exceeded 5%. A statistical classification framework was developed to diagnose cytomegalovirus status using the catalog of TCR beta chain sequences. In a later analysis, V and J genes were assigned by comparing TCR nucleotide sequences against IMGT/GENE-DB human TR gene sequences. The TCRdist pipeline was used in a later analysis to assign CDR3 sequences and most-parsimonious VDJ recombination scenarios. In a later analysis, every TCR beta chain was defined by the combination of its CDR3 amino acid sequence and its V-gene family, and reads without a unique V-gene family were dropped. To address suspected cross-contamination and a sequencing artifact, a later analysis removed 592 highly shared, low-generation-probability nucleotide sequences. A later analysis calculated a clonal expansion index for each public chain from normalized within-repertoire ranks of inferred template counts. In a later analysis, generation probabilities were computed using a VDJ recombination model fitted to out-of-frame rearrangements, and the results were checked against IGoR. In a later analysis, TCR-TCR, TCR-HLA and TCR-CMV co-occurrence was scored with hypergeometric tests, and a repertoire-size bias correction was applied to TCR pairs. False discovery rates were estimated in a later analysis by permuting HLA or CMV assignments 20 times. In a later analysis, co-occurring TCRs were grouped using DBSCAN, and TCRdist sequence similarity was added for clustering within HLA-allele-positive subsets. Repertoires with fewer than 30,000 or more than 120,000 public chains, plus five repertoires with anomalous nucleotide sharing, were excluded from co-occurrence clustering. The table comes from immuneACCESS by way of TCRdb, which keeps in-frame sequences with V and J called. Part of the clones is missing from these tables; in studies checked, under half for an unresolved V gene and the rest for unknown reasons. Clonal size and the V and J genes are those of that table, whereas D and trimming came from the DNA. The sample data list about 130,000 clones, and over 70% of these were observed just once. The top ten hold over 3% of the sample.

The chain employs TRBV6-1 and TRBJ1-5; 8 bases in the junction line up with TRBD1. The clonotype was recovered from a man in his forties in good health and CMV-seronegative. Sample: PBMCs. CDR3 reads: CASSVPGGSNQPQHF. The DNA reads TGTGCCAGCAGCGTACCAGGGGGCAGCAATCAGCCCCAGCATTTT.